The 14 T cell receptor beta chains listed next were all sequenced from one sample in a study of response to subunit inactivated influenza vaccine. Each CDR3 protein gets one entry after TCRdb re-called the RT-PCR reads with MiXCR. The table records about 800,000 distinct CDR3 sequences, roughly 20% of them present only once. The source was PBMCs from blood, collected around 5 days after vaccination. The receptors were sampled from a man over 45 who received an inactivated influenza vaccine.

This clonotype came up a few times. The genes are TRBV6-2 or TRBV6-3 and TRBJ2-2, with D uncertain. Germline assignment: CDR1 MNHEY and CDR2 SVGEGT. CDR3 length: 16 residues. V was shortened by 0 bases and J by 3 bases, with 11 bases between the two germline ends. The CDR3 region has the DNA TGTGCCAGCAGTTACTCCAGCGTATCCCACACCGGGGAGCTGTTTTTT. As protein: CASSYSSVSHTGELFF.

The table lists this clonotype with a few counts. The chain combines TRBV6-5 with TRBJ2-1; D tentatively reads TRBD1 or TRBD2 (7 bases each). CDR1 is MNHEY, CDR2 SVGAGI, per germline. Trimming stripped 3 bases from V and 12 bases from J, with 24 bases between. The CDR3 spans 16 residues. CDR3 nucleotide sequence: TGTGCCAGCAGTTATTTCAGGCAGGGGGGGGGTTGGGTGCAGTTCTTC. It translates to CASSYFRQGGGWVQFF.

This chain uses TRBV15 with TRBJ2-7; TRBD2 might be the D (5 bases). Trimming took 3 bases from V and 4 from J, leaving 10 bases between them. Germline values: CDR1 LNHNV, CDR2 YYDKDF (reference sequence). The length of the CDR3 is 13 residues. CDR3 bases: TGTGCCACCAGCAGCCTACCGGGGTACGAGCAGTACTTC. Protein sequence: CATSSLPGYEQYF. Complete variable domain (other parts from reference TRBV15 and TRBJ2-7): DAMVIQNPRYQVTQFGKPVTLSCSQTLNHNVMYWYQQKSSQAPKLLFHYYDKDFNNEADTPDNFQSRRPNTSFCFLDIRSPGLGDTAMYLCATSSLPGYEQYFGPGTRLTVT.

This clonotype has just a few counts. This chain connects TRBV24-1 to TRBJ2-2; 7 bases are a match to TRBD1. CDR3 length: 13 amino acids. J gave up 10 bases and V 7 bases, and 8 bases lay outside the gene matches. Germline CDR1 and CDR2: KGHDR and SFDVKD. The CDR3 loop reads CATREAGGVELFF. Here the CDR3 DNA reads TGTGCCACCAGGGAAGCAGGGGGTGTGGAGCTGTTTTTT.

The J gene is TRBJ2-1, the V gene TRBV9; TRBD2 matches at 10 bases. The germline V gene has CDR1 SGDLS and CDR2 YYNGEE. The CDR3 consists of 16 residues. V trimming: 4 bases; J trimming: 7 bases; junction bases outside the gene matches: 11. CDR3 sequence reads: CASSPTGGTSVNEQFF. The CDR3 nucleotides are TGTGCCAGCAGCCCCACGGGGGGGACTAGCGTGAATGAGCAGTTCTTC.

The chain couples TRBV20-1 to TRBJ2-1, with 10 bases aligning to TRBD2. Germline V gene lookup returns CDR1 DFQATT and CDR2 SNEGSKA (reference sequence). This CDR3 spans 12 amino acids. J was trimmed by 7 bases and V by 6 bases; bases with no gene match: 3. CDR3 in amino acids: CSAIAGGNEQFF. CDR3 DNA: TGCAGTGCGATAGCGGGAGGTAATGAGCAGTTCTTC.

This clonotype appeared a few times. The genes are TRBV20-1 and TRBJ2-3; D ambiguous. The germline gives CDR1 DFQATT, CDR2 SNEGSKA (reference sequence). V lost 6 bases to trimming and J lost 3 bases, with 16 bases between them. The CDR3 runs to 14 residues. As DNA, the CDR3 is TGCAGTGCCATCCCCTACGGTGGGACAGATACGCAGTATTTT. It yields the protein CSAIPYGGTDTQYF.

This rearrangement joins TRBV6-2 or TRBV6-3 to TRBJ1-1; 8 bases match TRBD1. In germline, CDR1 is MNHEY, CDR2 SVGEGT. The CDR3 totals 15 residues. V shed 4 bases and J 4 bases; nucleotides not matched to a gene: 8. The CDR3 bases are TGTGCCAGCAGTTTTATGGGCAGGGGGCCCACTGAAGCTTTCTTT. It yields the protein CASSFMGRGPTEAFF.

This clonotype showed up just a few times. The chain links TRBV6-5 to TRBJ1-4; possible D gene TRBD1, 5 bases. The CDR3 is made up of 15 amino acids. CDR1 is MNHEY, CDR2 SVGAGI, per germline. Between the trimmed V and J ends, which lost 4 bases and 4 bases, there was a span of 13 bases. CDR3 residues: CASSSPGRYNEKLFF. The CDR3 region has the DNA TGTGCCAGCAGTTCTCCGGGACGGTATAATGAAAAACTGTTTTTT.

This clonotype has more than one count but fewer than ten. The chain combines TRBV5-1 with TRBJ2-2; possible D gene TRBD1, 6 bases. CDR3 size: 15 residues. V lost 2 bases to trimming and J lost 3 bases, with 11 bases between them. Germline V gene lookup returns CDR1 SGHRS and CDR2 YFSETQ. The chain's CDR3 is CASSFQGLDTGELFF. In nucleotides, the CDR3 is TGCGCCAGCAGCTTTCAGGGGTTGGACACCGGGGAGCTGTTTTTT.

This clonotype was detected only a few times. The rearrangement joins TRBV5-5 to TRBJ1-6; 9 bases are a match to TRBD1. The CDR3 has 15 residues. Germline V gene sequence: CDR1 SGHKS, CDR2 YYEKEE (reference sequence). V lost 2 bases and J lost 10; bases outside the gene matches: 7. The CDR3 reads CASSFETGTGSPLHF. CDR3 in DNA: TGTGCCAGCAGCTTTGAGACAGGGACAGGGTCACCCCTCCACTTT.

V is TRBV7-3 and J is TRBJ2-2, with D hard to call. Looked up from germline, CDR1 is SGHTA and CDR2 is FQGTGA. Trimming shortened V by 2 bases and J by 6 bases, and 16 bases separated the two germline ends. The CDR3 has 16 amino acids. For the CDR3, the DNA is TGTGCCAGCAGCTTAGTCGGTACAACTTCATCCGGGGAGCTGTTTTTT. It encodes CASSLVGTTSSGELFF.

This clonotype has just a few counts. The chain is built from TRBV20-1 and TRBJ2-3; maybe TRBD2 (6 bases). V lost 0 bases to trimming and J lost 5 bases, with 18 bases between them. The CDR3 is 16 residues long. Germline V gives CDR1 DFQATT, CDR2 SNEGSKA (reference sequence). The CDR3 nucleotides are TGCAGTGCTAGAGACCCCCTGCGGGGTGGGGGAGATACGCAGTATTTT. This sequence encodes CSARDPLRGGGDTQYF.

There are a few counts of this clonotype. This rearrangement joins TRBV6-2 or TRBV6-3 to TRBJ2-7; D not certain. This CDR3 has 14 amino acids. Germline V gene lookup returns CDR1 MNHEY and CDR2 SVGEGT. Trimming took off 0 bases at V and 2 bases at J, with 8 bases between the two ends. CDR3 sequence reads: CASSYSWGTYEQYF. The CDR3 nucleotides are TGTGCCAGCAGTTACTCGTGGGGAACCTACGAGCAGTACTTC.